The rows below give T cell receptor beta chains drawn from one sample of a study of blood T cell repertoires in COVID-19. Clones were sequenced by immunoSEQ multiplex PCR, and TCRdb holds only the in-frame ones, with some missing. The sample records just under 80,000 clones, 80% being singletons. Sequenced material: peripheral blood. The source of these receptors is a woman aged 70-85 years with acute or convalescent COVID-19. CDR3s include the opening cysteine and the closing phenylalanine or tryptophan. Each record gives: J gene, V gene, D gene, clone size, CDR3 protein, CDR3 DNA. D genes are given only for firm matches. For some rows the clone size is stated as once, few or many, or as a class when expanded; others skip it.

>TRBJ1-3|TRBV7-2|-|-
CASSLATGSGNTIYF
TGTGCCAGCAGCTTGGCAACAGGGTCCGGAAACACCATATATTTT
>TRBJ2-1|TRBV24-1|TRBD1|-
CATSDYRTGQNEQFF
TGTGCCACCAGTGACTACCGGACAGGGCAAAATGAGCAGTTCTTC
>TRBJ2-1|TRBV18|TRBD2|-
CASSRGLAGIDEQFF
TGTGCCAGCTCCCGCGGACTAGCGGGGATAGATGAGCAGTTCTTC
>TRBJ1-2|TRBV7-9|TRBD1|-
CASSLGGQGFYGYTF
TGTGCCAGCAGCTTAGGGGGACAGGGTTTCTATGGCTACACCTTC
>TRBJ1-1|TRBV7-2|-|-
CASSSQISTVEAFF
TGTGCCAGCAGCTCCCAAATCTCGACTGTTGAAGCTTTCTTT
>TRBJ2-5|TRBV13|-|-
CASSINSETQYF
TGTGCCAGCAGCATTAACTCGGAGACCCAGTACTTC
>TRBJ2-7|TRBV7-9|-|-
CASSTQGWEQYF
TGTGCCAGCAGCACTCAGGGTTGGGAGCAGTACTTC
>TRBJ1-1|TRBV5-1|-|-
CASSLVGGGSAEAFF
TGCGCCAGCAGCTTGGTTGGTGGGGGCAGCGCTGAAGCTTTCTTT
>TRBJ1-2|TRBV13|-|once
CASSQEGRANYGYTF
TGTGCCAGCAGCCAAGAAGGGAGGGCTAACTATGGCTACACCTTC
>TRBJ1-2|TRBV5-6|-|-
CASSLVQAEANYGYTF
TGTGCCAGCAGCTTGGTGCAGGCCGAAGCTAACTATGGCTACACCTTC
>TRBJ1-1|TRBV12-3/TRBV12-4|-|few
CASSEMNTEAFF
TGTGCCAGCAGCGAGATGAACACTGAAGCTTTCTTT
>TRBJ2-1|TRBV4-3|-|once
CASSQDGSMGHSREQFF
TGCGCCAGCAGCCAAGACGGCTCAATGGGCCATTCCCGTGAGCAGTTCTTC
>TRBJ1-3|TRBV5-4|-|-
CASSFGGVLYGNTIYF
TGTGCCAGCAGTTTCGGAGGGGTCCTCTATGGAAACACCATATATTTT
>TRBJ2-5|TRBV11-2|TRBD2|-
CASKTAGEGTQYF
TGTGCCAGCAAAACAGCGGGGGAGGGGACCCAGTACTTC
>TRBJ1-2|TRBV2|TRBD1|-
CASSYRGGYTF
TGTGCCAGCAGTTACAGGGGGGGCTACACCTTC
>TRBJ1-5|TRBV7-6|-|-
CASSPGRGSLYSNQPQHF
TGTGCCAGCAGCCCGGGCAGGGGCAGCCTTTATAGCAATCAGCCCCAGCATTTT
>TRBJ1-1|TRBV7-2|-|-
CASSFATGMNTEAFF
TGTGCCAGCAGCTTCGCGACAGGTATGAACACTGAAGCTTTCTTT